One and the same sample provided the 22 T cell receptor beta chains below, sequenced in a study of blood T cell repertoires in COVID-19. Clones were sequenced by immunoSEQ multiplex PCR, and TCRdb holds only the in-frame ones, with some missing. Altogether about 190,000 clones are present, approximately 84% being singletons, with the ten largest covering 4.5% to 5.5%. Input material: peripheral blood. These receptors originate from a woman in her seventies with active or convalescent COVID-19.

CDR3 DNA: TGTGCCAGCAGCCCCGACAGGGTCGGGGGCCACGAGCAGTACTTC. Its protein is CASSPDRVGGHEQYF. This chain connects TRBV6-5 to TRBJ2-7, with a weak D call TRBD1 (7 bases). The CDR3 is made up of 15 amino acids. The germline V gene encodes CDR1 MNHEY and CDR2 SVGAGI. With 6 bases removed from V and 5 bases from J, the gap between germline ends came to 20 bases.

The chain has TRBV7-6 and TRBJ2-1, with D maybe TRBD2 (5 bases). V was clipped by 4 bases and J by 6 bases, with 22 bases between them. Germline CDR1 SGHVS, CDR2 FNYEAQ. The CDR3 contains 17 residues. Here the CDR3 reads CASSSDSRAGMGNEQFF. DNA of the CDR3: TGTGCCAGCAGCTCAGATTCGAGGGCAGGTATGGGCAATGAGCAGTTCTTC.

This clone was counted a few times. J is TRBJ2-2 and V is TRBV7-2, with 8 bases identical to TRBD2. Unmatched junction bases numbered 12, after V lost 3 bases and J lost 6 bases. Looked up from germline, CDR1 is SGHTA and CDR2 is FQGNSA. This CDR3 has 17 amino acids. The CDR3: CASSLGRGGRRPGELFF. CDR3 in DNA: TGTGCCAGCAGCTTGGGCCGGGGGGGGAGGAGGCCCGGGGAGCTGTTTTTT.

In DNA, the CDR3 is TGCGCCAGCAGCCGCAGGCTTAGAGACAATGAGCAGTTCTTC. It translates to CASSRRLRDNEQFF. The rearrangement links TRBV4-1 to TRBJ2-1, with no clear D. This CDR3 has 14 amino acids. Germline V gene data show CDR1 as MGHRA and CDR2 as YSYEKL. V gave up 4 bases and J gave up 5 bases, with 12 bases separating them.

The chain employs TRBV19 and TRBJ2-4, with D possibly matching TRBD1 (5 bases). The CDR3 totals 17 residues. Germline assignment: CDR1 LNHDA and CDR2 SQIVND (reference sequence). Trimming removed 7 bases from V and 1 base from J, with 20 bases in between. The DNA of the CDR3 is TGTGCCAGTACTGATAGGTCAGGGAAAGGCGCCAAAAACATTCAGTACTTC. It specifies CASTDRSGKGAKNIQYF.

V usage is TRBV5-1 and J usage is TRBJ2-3, with D possibly TRBD1 on 6 matching bases. The CDR3 loop spans 14 amino acids. Trimming cost V 4 bases and J 0 bases, with 9 bases left between them. The V gene's germline CDR1 is SGHRS and CDR2 YFSETQ. Written as DNA, the CDR3 is TGCGCCAGCAGCGGACAGATGAGCACAGATACGCAGTATTTT. It specifies CASSGQMSTDTQYF.

Concerning this clone itself: Other DNA sequences of this sample code for an identical CDR3. This chain links TRBV3-1 (or the pseudogene TRBV3-2) with TRBJ1-5; D is uncertain. Germline CDR1 and CDR2: LGHDT and YNNKEL (reference sequence). V lost 0 bases and J lost 1, with 4 bases in between. There are 14 residues in the CDR3. CDR3 nucleotides: TGTGCCAGCAGCCAAGAATTAAGCAATCAGCCCCAGCATTTT. This encodes CASSQELSNQPQHF.

Only one count was recorded for this clone. The genes are TRBV7-2 and TRBJ2-1, with 7 bases matching TRBD2. This CDR3 is 13 amino acids long. Germline V CDR1 and CDR2: SGHTA, FQGNSA. Losses at the gene ends were 3 bases for V and 7 bases for J; bases not matched to a gene: 3. The CDR3 DNA follows: TGTGCCAGCAGCTTGTGGCGGGAGAATGAGCAGTTCTTC. As protein: CASSLWRENEQFF.

The chain couples TRBV19 to TRBJ1-1; D ambiguous. CDR1 and CDR2 (germline): LNHDA, SQIVND (reference sequence). V dropped 7 bases and J dropped 8 bases, with 20 bases sitting between them. This CDR3 is 14 amino acids long. The CDR3 coding sequence is TGTGCCAGTATTAGAGGAGTCGCGAGAGGGGAAGCTTTCTTT. Its translation is CASIRGVARGEAFF.

The chain has TRBV28 and TRBJ1-4; D possibly corresponds to TRBD1 (6 bases). The CDR3 length is 17 residues. V dropped 3 bases and J dropped 4 bases, with 18 bases sitting between them. Germline V lookup: CDR1 MDHEN, CDR2 SYDVKM. The chain's CDR3 is CASSFYRDIWDNEKLFF. CDR3 DNA sequence: TGTGCCAGCAGTTTTTACAGGGATATTTGGGATAATGAAAAACTGTTTTTT.

The rearrangement links TRBV6-5 to TRBJ2-5; the D gene is possibly TRBD1 (6 bases). Germline CDR1 reads MNHEY; CDR2 reads SVGAGI. This CDR3 spans 14 amino acids. Trimming took off 5 bases at V and 1 base at J, with 11 bases between the two ends. CDR3 sequence reads: CASSMGAIQETQYF. In DNA, the CDR3 is TGTGCCAGCAGTATGGGGGCCATCCAAGAGACCCAGTACTTC.

The V gene is TRBV5-1, the J gene TRBJ2-7; 13 bases agree with TRBD2. Germline-derived CDR1 and CDR2 are SGHRS and YFSETQ. Trimming cost V 2 bases and J 2 bases; bases outside gene matches: 4. The length of the CDR3 is 16 residues. CDR3: CASSLGTSGRAYEQYF. As DNA, the CDR3 is TGCGCCAGCAGCTTAGGAACTAGCGGGAGGGCCTACGAGCAGTACTTC.

The V and J genes are TRBV18 and TRBJ2-7, with 10 bases lining up with TRBD1. Germline CDR1 KGHSH, CDR2 LQKENI. The CDR3 sequence is 14 residues long. V dropped 6 bases and J dropped 6; count of bases not matched to a gene: 8. CDR3 nucleotides: TGTGCCAGCTCGCTGACAGGGGGCCTAGGCGAGCAGTACTTC. Protein sequence: CASSLTGGLGEQYF.

CDR3 nucleotides: TGTGCCAGCAGCCCCCTAGGGCTAGCGGGAGGGCAAGAGACCCAGTACTTC. Translating it yields CASSPLGLAGGQETQYF. This rearrangement joins TRBV11-2 to TRBJ2-5; 12 positions agree with TRBD2. CDR3 length equals 17 residues. In germline, CDR1 is SGHAT, CDR2 FQNNGV. J was trimmed by 2 bases and V by 5 bases; bases with no gene match: 9.

This sequence joins TRBV12-3 or TRBV12-4 and TRBJ1-1; TRBD1 aligns across 8 bases. J lost 3 bases, V lost 6 bases, and 3 bases had no gene match. This CDR3 comprises 13 residues. Here the CDR3 reads CASRLQGDTEAFF. The CDR3 DNA sequence: TGTGCCAGCAGATTACAGGGGGACACTGAAGCTTTCTTT.

The V gene is TRBV15, the J gene TRBJ2-5; 13 nucleotides agree with TRBD2. The CDR3 runs to 18 residues. V lost 1 base and J lost 5; bases outside the gene matches: 10. CDR1 LNHNV and CDR2 YYDKDF come from the germline V gene (reference sequence). The CDR3 sequence: CATSRVLVLAGGQETQYF. In DNA form, the CDR3 reads TGTGCCACCAGCAGAGTCCTCGTACTAGCGGGAGGGCAGGAGACCCAGTACTTC.

The chain is built from TRBV5-4 and TRBJ2-7, with 7 nucleotides matching TRBD1. Germline V gene lookup returns CDR1 SGHNT and CDR2 YYREEE (reference sequence). The CDR3 totals 13 residues. Losses at the gene ends were 2 bases for V and 2 bases for J; bases not matched to a gene: 1. Here the CDR3 reads CASSFGTAYEQYF. CDR3 nucleotide sequence: TGTGCCAGCAGCTTTGGGACAGCCTACGAGCAGTACTTC.

The table lists this clone with a few counts. The chain links TRBV20-1 to TRBJ2-7, with 8 bases aligning to TRBD1. Trimming removed 3 bases from V and 3 bases from J; junction bases left unmatched: 10. The CDR3 totals 15 residues. The germline CDR1 and CDR2 sequences are DFQATT and SNEGSKA (reference sequence). The CDR3: CSASGSGGEDYEQYF. CDR3 sequence (DNA): TGCAGTGCTAGTGGGTCAGGGGGCGAGGACTACGAGCAGTACTTC.

This chain joins TRBV11-3 and TRBJ2-1, with D tentatively TRBD2 (6 bases). CDR1 is SGHNT, CDR2 YENEEA, per germline. This CDR3 comprises 15 residues. The germline V and J ends were trimmed by 1 base and 4 bases, with 11 bases remaining between them. The CDR3 region is CASSLVSGPYNEQFF. The CDR3 DNA reads as TGTGCCAGCAGCTTAGTTAGCGGACCATACAATGAGCAGTTCTTC.

V gene TRBV30 combines with J gene TRBJ2-1; a possible D gene is TRBD2 (6 bases). Deletions cut 3 bases from V and 3 bases from J, with 21 bases between. The CDR3 consists of 17 residues. CDR1 is GTSNPN, CDR2 SVGIG, per germline (reference sequence). For the CDR3, the DNA is TGTGCCTGGAGCGCCCCCAGGAGGGGTGTAGTCTACAATGAGCAGTTCTTC. Encoded protein: CAWSAPRRGVVYNEQFF.

The V and J genes are TRBV7-3 and TRBJ2-3; 7 bases are shared with TRBD2. This CDR3 is built from 15 residues. Losses at the gene ends were 2 bases for V and 4 bases for J; bases not matched to a gene: 6. Germline V gene sequence: CDR1 SGHTA, CDR2 FQGTGA. CDR3 sequence (DNA): TGTGCCAGCAGCTTATCCGGGAGCGGGGCAGATACGCAGTATTTT. Its protein product is CASSLSGSGADTQYF.

This CDR3 reads CATGTGTGGTGELFF. DNA for the CDR3: TGTGCTACGGGGACCGGGACAGGGGGTACCGGGGAGCTGTTTTTT. The chain couples TRBV7-3 to TRBJ2-2; 11 bases align to TRBD1. Germline V gene sequence: CDR1 SGHTA, CDR2 FQGTGA. The length of the CDR3 is 15 residues.